This is a list of T cell receptor beta chains from one sample in a study of CD8+ T cells in alopecia areata. Assay: immunoSEQ multiplex PCR; the TCRdb copy retains only in-frame clones and omits some. The repertoire holds under 350,000 clones, with roughly 64% as singletons. Sample: CD4+ T cells sorted from blood, taken at week 24, from a patient treated with tofacitinib. All receptors derive from a human donor with alopecia areata. The CDR3 runs from the conserved cysteine through the conserved F or W. Each record gives: J gene, V gene, clone size, D gene, CDR3 DNA, CDR3 protein. The D gene is left open where the match is weak. A row's size may be missing; if present it is once, few, many or a size class.

>TRBJ1-4|TRBV30|.|.
TGTGCCTGGAGTGCCGGGATAAATGAAAAACTGTTTTTT
CAWSAGINEKLFF
>TRBJ2-5|TRBV5-1|.|TRBD2
TGCGCCAGCAGCCGGGAGGCCGCGGGAGAGCAGTACTTC
CASSREAAGEQYF
>TRBJ2-7|TRBV25-1|.|TRBD1
TGTGCCAGCAGTGGAGTGGACAGGAAACCCTACGAGCAGTACTTC
CASSGVDRKPYEQYF
>TRBJ2-7|TRBV7-9|.|.
TGTGCCAGCAGCTTAGAACCCGACCGCTACGAGCAGTACTTC
CASSLEPDRYEQYF
>TRBJ2-2|TRBV28|few|TRBD2
TGTGCCAGCATCGGGGGGGACAACACCGGGGAGCTGTTTTTT
CASIGGDNTGELFF
>TRBJ1-2|TRBV20-1|.|.
TGCAGTGCGGGGCCCCGGGGCTACACCTTC
CSAGPRGYTF
>TRBJ1-5|TRBV7-2|.|TRBD1
TGTGCCAGCAGCTTGGGGCAGGGGGTTCGCAATCAGCCCCAGCATTTT
CASSLGQGVRNQPQHF
>TRBJ1-4|TRBV19|.|.
TGTGCCAGTAGTGATGAAAAACTGTTTTTT
CASSDEKLFF
>TRBJ2-1|TRBV7-2|.|TRBD1
TGTGCCAGCAGCGAGACAGGGAGTTCCTACAATGAGCAGTTCTTC
CASSETGSSYNEQFF
>TRBJ2-2|TRBV2|.|.
TGTGCCAGCAGTTCTAATCTACTTTCGAACACCGGGGAGCTGTTTTTT
CASSSNLLSNTGELFF
>TRBJ2-7|TRBV7-9|.|.
TGTGCCAGCAGCCACTCGGGGGCAGGCGAGCAGTACTTC
CASSHSGAGEQYF
>TRBJ1-1|TRBV30|.|.
TGTGCCCGCTCCGTAGACACTGAAGCTTTCTTT
CARSVDTEAFF
>TRBJ1-2|TRBV6-5|.|.
TGTGCCAGCAGTTCGTCGACCCGACGGTGGGACTATGGCTACACCTTC
CASSSSTRRWDYGYTF
>TRBJ1-2|TRBV29-1|.|.
TGCAGCGTTGGGGGGGACATGGGTCACAACTTTGGCTACACCTTC
CSVGGDMGHNFGYTF
>TRBJ2-3|TRBV5-1|.|.
TGCGCCAGCATGGAACCCCCCACAGATACGCAGTATTTT
CASMEPPTDTQYF
>TRBJ2-7|TRBV11-2|few|TRBD1
TGTGCCAGCAGCACCTCGACAGGGGAGAACTACGAGCAGTACTTC
CASSTSTGENYEQYF
>TRBJ1-4|TRBV7-9|.|.
TGTGCCAGCAGCTTTATAGCGGGGCGCAACGAAAAACTGTTTTTT
CASSFIAGRNEKLFF
>TRBJ2-2|TRBV30|.|.
TGTGCCTGTCAACCCACAGGTTCCCCCCTTTCCAGACCCACCGGGGAGCTGTTTTTT
CACQPTGSPLSRPTGELFF
>TRBJ1-1|TRBV27|few|.
TGTGCCAGCAGTCCCCGGACTGGGTACACTGAAGCTTTCTTT
CASSPRTGYTEAFF
>TRBJ2-2|TRBV2|.|TRBD2
TGTGCCAGCAGTGTTCAGGGACTAGCGGGCACCGGGGAGCTGTTTTTT
CASSVQGLAGTGELFF